The rows below give T cell receptor beta chains drawn from one sample of a study of T-cell memory formation after mild COVID-19. One entry per CDR3 protein results from TCRdb running MiXCR on the 5' RACE reads. The sample has approximately 490,000 distinct CDR3 sequences, over 20% seen once. The sample comprised PBMCs or a T cell subset sorted from them (not recorded which). All receptors derive from an adult woman who had mild COVID-19 (a few samples of this study predate the infection). Cell type and time point are not known. Each CDR3 is given with its conserved first and last residue. D genes are given only for firm matches. Not every row has a clone size; where given, it reads once, few, many or a size class.

clone_size: -
v_call: TRBV20-1
j_call: TRBJ2-3
d_call: -
cdr3_aa: CSAQRSTDTQYF
cdr3_nt: TGCAGTGCCCAGCGGAGCACAGATACGCAGTATTTT

clone_size: few
v_call: TRBV21-1
j_call: TRBJ1-2
d_call: -
cdr3_aa: CASSPPFLPIGNYGYTF
cdr3_nt: TGTGCCAGCAGCCCCCCTTTTCTCCCTATCGGGAACTATGGCTACACCTTC

clone_size: -
v_call: TRBV6-4
j_call: TRBJ2-5
d_call: -
cdr3_aa: CASSRELGETQYF
cdr3_nt: TGTGCCAGCAGCAGGGAATTGGGCGAGACCCAGTACTTC

clone_size: -
v_call: TRBV3-1
j_call: TRBJ1-2
d_call: TRBD1
cdr3_aa: CASSGDRAGANYGYTF
cdr3_nt: TGTGCCAGCAGTGGAGACAGGGCAGGGGCTAACTATGGCTACACCTTC

clone_size: -
v_call: TRBV6-2/TRBV6-3
j_call: TRBJ1-1
d_call: -
cdr3_aa: CASSYSTLNTEAFF
cdr3_nt: TGTGCCAGCAGTTACTCGACTTTGAACACTGAAGCTTTCTTT

clone_size: -
v_call: TRBV24-1
j_call: TRBJ2-1
d_call: TRBD2
cdr3_aa: CATSEDSGGVRNEQFF
cdr3_nt: TGTGCCACCAGTGAGGATAGCGGGGGGGTTAGGAATGAGCAGTTCTTC

clone_size: -
v_call: TRBV13
j_call: TRBJ2-3
d_call: -
cdr3_aa: CASSPRSLEDTQYF
cdr3_nt: TGTGCCAGCAGCCCTCGAAGTCTTGAAGATACGCAGTATTTT

clone_size: -
v_call: TRBV24-1
j_call: TRBJ1-2
d_call: -
cdr3_aa: CATAPGNYGYTF
cdr3_nt: TGTGCCACGGCCCCAGGGAACTATGGCTACACCTTC

clone_size: -
v_call: TRBV19
j_call: TRBJ2-2
d_call: TRBD1
cdr3_aa: CASKPSGTGTGNTGELFF
cdr3_nt: TGTGCCAGTAAGCCCTCGGGTACCGGGACAGGAAACACCGGGGAGCTGTTTTTT

clone_size: -
v_call: TRBV20-1
j_call: TRBJ2-4
d_call: -
cdr3_aa: CSASPGLAKNIQYF
cdr3_nt: TGCAGTGCTAGCCCAGGACTAGCCAAAAACATTCAGTACTTC

clone_size: few
v_call: TRBV21-1
j_call: TRBJ2-5
d_call: -
cdr3_aa: CASSKTPGTGAQAQETQYF
cdr3_nt: TGTGCCAGCAGCAAAACCCCCGGGACAGGGGCTCAAGCCCAAGAGACCCAGTACTTC

clone_size: few
v_call: TRBV5-1
j_call: TRBJ2-7
d_call: TRBD1
cdr3_aa: CASSGGTGTYEQYF
cdr3_nt: TGCGCCAGCAGCGGGGGGACAGGAACCTACGAGCAGTACTTC

clone_size: few
v_call: TRBV12-3/TRBV12-4
j_call: TRBJ2-2
d_call: TRBD2
cdr3_aa: CASSPRISGTGELFF
cdr3_nt: TGTGCCAGCAGTCCCCGGATTAGCGGGACCGGGGAGCTGTTTTTT

clone_size: -
v_call: TRBV10-3
j_call: TRBJ2-2
d_call: TRBD2
cdr3_aa: CATRGGWSNTGELFF
cdr3_nt: TGTGCCACCCGGGGGGGCTGGTCGAACACCGGGGAGCTGTTTTTT

clone_size: few
v_call: TRBV25-1
j_call: TRBJ2-1
d_call: -
cdr3_aa: CASSDRGTLYNEQFF
cdr3_nt: TGTGCCAGCAGTGACAGGGGAACCCTCTACAATGAGCAGTTCTTC

clone_size: -
v_call: TRBV6-5
j_call: TRBJ2-3
d_call: TRBD2
cdr3_aa: CASRRESTDTQYF
cdr3_nt: TGTGCCAGCAGGCGGGAGAGCACAGATACGCAGTATTTT

clone_size: -
v_call: TRBV19
j_call: TRBJ2-3
d_call: TRBD2
cdr3_aa: CASSFSLLAGGDTQYF
cdr3_nt: TGTGCCAGTAGTTTCTCTCTCCTAGCGGGAGGAGATACGCAGTATTTT

clone_size: -
v_call: TRBV5-6
j_call: TRBJ1-1
d_call: -
cdr3_aa: CASSLRQGTTEAFF
cdr3_nt: TGTGCCAGCAGCTTGCGGCAGGGGACCACTGAAGCTTTCTTT

clone_size: few
v_call: TRBV7-9
j_call: TRBJ2-2
d_call: TRBD2
cdr3_aa: CASSFLLAGTPGELFF
cdr3_nt: TGTGCCAGCAGCTTCCTACTAGCGGGAACCCCCGGGGAGCTGTTTTTT

clone_size: few
v_call: TRBV5-5
j_call: TRBJ1-1
d_call: TRBD1
cdr3_aa: CASSLVAGGQGLSWATEAFF
cdr3_nt: TGTGCCAGCAGCTTGGTTGCCGGCGGACAGGGCCTCTCTTGGGCCACTGAAGCTTTCTTT

clone_size: few
v_call: TRBV7-2
j_call: TRBJ2-7
d_call: -
cdr3_aa: CASSADRIQYF
cdr3_nt: TGTGCCAGCAGCGCCGACCGGATACAGTACTTC

clone_size: few
v_call: TRBV20-1
j_call: TRBJ2-1
d_call: TRBD2
cdr3_aa: CSASISGNYNEQFF
cdr3_nt: TGCAGTGCTAGTATTAGCGGGAACTACAATGAGCAGTTCTTC

clone_size: -
v_call: TRBV7-2
j_call: TRBJ1-6
d_call: -
cdr3_aa: CASSSPGAPLHF
cdr3_nt: TGTGCCAGCAGCTCCCCGGGGGCACCCCTCCACTTT

clone_size: few
v_call: TRBV7-8
j_call: TRBJ1-5
d_call: TRBD1
cdr3_aa: CASSLGTAPGQPQHF
cdr3_nt: TGTGCCAGCAGCTTGGGGACAGCCCCCGGTCAGCCCCAGCATTTT

clone_size: -
v_call: TRBV7-9
j_call: TRBJ2-1
d_call: -
cdr3_aa: CASSLEVLTYYGEQFF
cdr3_nt: TGTGCCAGCAGCCTCGAGGTATTGACCTACTACGGTGAGCAGTTCTTC

clone_size: few
v_call: TRBV7-3
j_call: TRBJ1-2
d_call: TRBD1
cdr3_aa: CASSLSGGDSYGYTF
cdr3_nt: TGTGCCAGCAGCTTATCAGGGGGCGATAGCTATGGCTACACCTTC

clone_size: -
v_call: TRBV27
j_call: TRBJ2-3
d_call: -
cdr3_aa: CASGPTDTQYF
cdr3_nt: TGTGCCAGCGGTCCCACAGATACGCAGTATTTT

clone_size: few
v_call: TRBV7-9
j_call: TRBJ1-6
d_call: TRBD1
cdr3_aa: CASSSWTGQGGSPLHF
cdr3_nt: TGTGCCAGCAGCTCGTGGACAGGACAGGGTGGTTCACCCCTCCACTTT

clone_size: -
v_call: TRBV12-3/TRBV12-4
j_call: TRBJ1-2
d_call: -
cdr3_aa: CASSRYGYTF
cdr3_nt: TGTGCCAGCAGTCGCTATGGCTACACCTTC

clone_size: -
v_call: TRBV11-3
j_call: TRBJ2-1
d_call: TRBD1
cdr3_aa: CASSPTGLGDNEQFF
cdr3_nt: TGTGCCAGCAGCCCGACAGGGCTAGGAGACAATGAGCAGTTCTTC

clone_size: -
v_call: TRBV7-9
j_call: TRBJ2-1
d_call: -
cdr3_aa: CASSRAVDEQFF
cdr3_nt: TGTGCCAGCAGCAGGGCTGTCGATGAGCAGTTCTTC

clone_size: few
v_call: TRBV20-1
j_call: TRBJ2-3
d_call: TRBD1
cdr3_aa: CSAREETGPGDTQYF
cdr3_nt: TGCAGTGCTAGAGAGGAGACAGGGCCTGGGGATACGCAGTATTTT

clone_size: -
v_call: TRBV12-3/TRBV12-4
j_call: TRBJ2-1
d_call: TRBD2
cdr3_aa: CASSKRLAGNEQFF
cdr3_nt: TGTGCCAGCAGTAAACGACTAGCGGGCAATGAGCAGTTCTTC

clone_size: few
v_call: TRBV6-5
j_call: TRBJ1-3
d_call: -
cdr3_aa: CASREDISTGNTIYF
cdr3_nt: TGTGCCAGCAGGGAGGACATTTCAACTGGAAACACCATATATTTT

clone_size: few
v_call: TRBV6-5
j_call: TRBJ2-2
d_call: -
cdr3_aa: CASSYGPETGELFF
cdr3_nt: TGTGCCAGCAGTTACGGTCCCGAAACCGGGGAGCTGTTTTTT

clone_size: -
v_call: TRBV20-1
j_call: TRBJ2-3
d_call: TRBD2
cdr3_aa: CSARPANHLAGGKNTQYF
cdr3_nt: TGCAGTGCTAGACCCGCGAATCATCTAGCGGGGGGTAAGAATACGCAGTATTTT

clone_size: -
v_call: TRBV18
j_call: TRBJ2-1
d_call: TRBD2
cdr3_aa: CASSPGTSRNEQFF
cdr3_nt: TGTGCCAGCTCACCCGGGACTAGCCGCAATGAGCAGTTCTTC

clone_size: few
v_call: TRBV12-3/TRBV12-4
j_call: TRBJ2-1
d_call: TRBD2
cdr3_aa: CASRVGTRPYNEQFF
cdr3_nt: TGTGCCAGCAGGGTAGGGACTAGACCCTACAATGAGCAGTTCTTC

clone_size: few
v_call: TRBV7-6
j_call: TRBJ2-7
d_call: -
cdr3_aa: CASSTQTGTLREQYF
cdr3_nt: TGTGCCAGCAGCACCCAGACAGGTACCCTACGAGAGCAGTACTTC

clone_size: -
v_call: TRBV2
j_call: TRBJ1-6
d_call: -
cdr3_aa: CASSASSTRRNSPLHF
cdr3_nt: TGTGCCAGCAGCGCAAGCAGCACCCGCCGGAATTCACCCCTCCACTTT

clone_size: few
v_call: TRBV27
j_call: TRBJ2-1
d_call: -
cdr3_aa: CASSLFWTLEQFF
cdr3_nt: TGTGCCAGCAGTTTATTTTGGACTCTTGAGCAGTTCTTC

clone_size: -
v_call: TRBV29-1
j_call: TRBJ2-7
d_call: TRBD1
cdr3_aa: CSVGTNRGYEQYF
cdr3_nt: TGCAGCGTTGGAACCAACAGGGGCTACGAGCAGTACTTC

clone_size: few
v_call: TRBV20-1
j_call: TRBJ1-3
d_call: -
cdr3_aa: CSARDLSFSGNTIYF
cdr3_nt: TGCAGTGCTAGAGATTTGAGTTTCTCTGGAAACACCATATATTTT

clone_size: -
v_call: TRBV9
j_call: TRBJ2-3
d_call: TRBD2
cdr3_aa: CASSENSGGSLTDTQYF
cdr3_nt: TGTGCCAGCAGCGAAAATAGCGGGGGTTCGCTCACAGATACGCAGTATTTT

clone_size: -
v_call: TRBV30
j_call: TRBJ2-7
d_call: -
cdr3_aa: CAWSALYEQYF
cdr3_nt: TGTGCCTGGAGTGCCCTTTACGAGCAGTACTTC

clone_size: -
v_call: TRBV19
j_call: TRBJ2-1
d_call: -
cdr3_aa: CASNGGSAPRDEQFF
cdr3_nt: TGTGCCAGTAATGGTGGAAGCGCTCCCAGGGATGAGCAGTTCTTC

clone_size: few
v_call: TRBV6-4
j_call: TRBJ1-6
d_call: -
cdr3_aa: CASSLGDGLNSPLHF
cdr3_nt: TGTGCCAGCAGTTTGGGGGACGGCTTGAATTCACCCCTCCACTTT

clone_size: -
v_call: TRBV7-8
j_call: TRBJ2-1
d_call: TRBD1
cdr3_aa: CASSWSGQGNEQFF
cdr3_nt: TGTGCCAGCAGCTGGTCGGGACAGGGTAATGAGCAGTTCTTC

clone_size: -
v_call: TRBV7-9
j_call: TRBJ1-2
d_call: -
cdr3_aa: CASSVTGNSAGYTF
cdr3_nt: TGTGCCAGCAGCGTTACCGGAAACAGCGCTGGCTACACCTTC

clone_size: -
v_call: TRBV5-1
j_call: TRBJ1-6
d_call: -
cdr3_aa: CASSLDSDTNSPLHF
cdr3_nt: TGCGCCAGCAGCTTGGACAGCGACACGAATTCACCCCTCCACTTT

clone_size: few
v_call: TRBV12-3/TRBV12-4
j_call: TRBJ2-2
d_call: -
cdr3_aa: CASSWLGSGELFF
cdr3_nt: TGTGCCAGCAGTTGGCTGGGTTCCGGGGAGCTGTTTTTT

clone_size: few
v_call: TRBV24-1
j_call: TRBJ2-3
d_call: -
cdr3_aa: CATSGPQGLETDTQYF
cdr3_nt: TGTGCCACCAGTGGACCCCAGGGGCTGGAGACAGATACGCAGTATTTT

clone_size: -
v_call: TRBV12-3/TRBV12-4
j_call: TRBJ1-5
d_call: -
cdr3_aa: CASRRGAHNQPQHF
cdr3_nt: TGTGCCAGCAGAAGGGGTGCCCACAATCAGCCCCAGCATTTT

clone_size: -
v_call: TRBV12-3/TRBV12-4
j_call: TRBJ2-7
d_call: TRBD2
cdr3_aa: CASSSIGTSGRNEQYF
cdr3_nt: TGTGCCAGCAGTTCAATCGGGACTAGCGGGAGGAACGAGCAGTACTTC

clone_size: few
v_call: TRBV7-9
j_call: TRBJ1-1
d_call: -
cdr3_aa: CASSFSGGGVNTEAFF
cdr3_nt: TGTGCCAGCAGCTTCTCTGGAGGCGGCGTAAACACTGAAGCTTTCTTT

clone_size: few
v_call: TRBV7-2
j_call: TRBJ2-5
d_call: TRBD2
cdr3_aa: CASSLGRGGLGETQYF
cdr3_nt: TGTGCCAGCAGCTTAGGTCGCGGGGGGCTGGGAGAGACCCAGTACTTC

clone_size: few
v_call: TRBV6-1
j_call: TRBJ1-6
d_call: -
cdr3_aa: CASTLAAAPTAGGSPLHF
cdr3_nt: TGTGCCAGCACCCTTGCGGCAGCTCCGACCGCTGGGGGTTCACCCCTCCACTTT